This T cell receptor beta chain was sequenced in a study of cytomegalovirus exposure and HLA in healthy donors. The study's findings and limits: Presence/absence analyses assumed roughly uniform sequencing depth across donors. Most TCR beta V segments were productive about 87% or about 30% of the time in an earlier analysis. Rates of TCR association differed by HLA locus in a later analysis, with DRB1 highest and HLA-C lowest.

For this clone: Its specificity is not known.

CDR3 length: 15 residues. Germline CDR1 and CDR2: SNHLY and FYNNEI. Trimming pared 4 bases from V and 0 bases from J, leaving 10 bases between. PCR employed 60 Vbeta and 13 Jbeta primers. Sequencing was performed with immunoSEQ multiplex PCR; in TCRdb, only in-frame clones are kept and a portion is missing. This sample carries 150,000 to 200,000 clones, roughly 79% of them seen once, and the ten largest clones take 1.5% to 2%. This TCR was recovered from a man aged 30 to 39 in good health and CMV-seronegative. Sequences were obtained from PBMCs. V is TRBV2 and J is TRBJ2-4; a weak D match, TRBD1 (6 bases). This CDR3 is CASSGTVKAKNIQYF. As DNA, the CDR3 is TGTGCCAGCAGTGGGACAGTAAAAGCCAAAAACATTCAGTACTTC.